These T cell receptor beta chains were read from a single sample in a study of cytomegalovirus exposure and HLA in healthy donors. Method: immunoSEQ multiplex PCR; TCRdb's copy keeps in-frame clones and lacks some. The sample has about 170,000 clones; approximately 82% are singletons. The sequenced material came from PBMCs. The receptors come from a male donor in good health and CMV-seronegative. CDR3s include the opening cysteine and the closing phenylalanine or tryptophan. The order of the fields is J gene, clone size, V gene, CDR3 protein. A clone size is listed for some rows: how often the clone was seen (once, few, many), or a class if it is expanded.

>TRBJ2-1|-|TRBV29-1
CSVDSGIEQFF
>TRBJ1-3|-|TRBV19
CASSIGGGNTIYF
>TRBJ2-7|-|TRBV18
CASSRTSGRTYEQYF
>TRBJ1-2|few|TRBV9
CASSVEEGSAYGYTF
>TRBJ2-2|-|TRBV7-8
CASSLGRGRAGELFF
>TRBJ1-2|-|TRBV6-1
CASSVSRENYGYTF
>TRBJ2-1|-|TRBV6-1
CASGTGFLNEQFF
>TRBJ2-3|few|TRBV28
CASSPAGTGIDTQYF
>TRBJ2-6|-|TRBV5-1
CASRSEASAGGTSSTF
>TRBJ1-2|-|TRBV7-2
CASSLASGQGTTNYGYTF
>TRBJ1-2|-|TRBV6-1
CASSEYREMNYGYTF
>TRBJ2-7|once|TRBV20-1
CSARGSFEQYF
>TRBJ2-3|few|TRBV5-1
CASSGGLARIRTDTQYF
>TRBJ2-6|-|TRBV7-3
CASSPETGSGANVLTF
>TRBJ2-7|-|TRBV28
CASSTPGQGAKYEQYF
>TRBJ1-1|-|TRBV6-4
CASSESSGPGGRRVAFF
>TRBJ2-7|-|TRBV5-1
CATAAGTGDYEQYF
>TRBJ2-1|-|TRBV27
CASTIAGVYNEQFF
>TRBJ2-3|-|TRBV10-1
CASSDFDQGRDTQYF
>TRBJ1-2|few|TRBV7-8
CASSLTLADTNYGYTF
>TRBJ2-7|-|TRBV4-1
CASKGGPGEQYF
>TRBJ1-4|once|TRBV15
CATGPTAHLEKLFF
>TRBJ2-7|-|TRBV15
CATSRVTGGYEQYF
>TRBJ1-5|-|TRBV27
CASSSVQGGNQPQHF
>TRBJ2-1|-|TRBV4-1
CASSQEGGGSYNEQFF
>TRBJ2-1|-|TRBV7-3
CASSLQGAGNEQFF
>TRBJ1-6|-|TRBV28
CASRKTEGPGNSPLHF
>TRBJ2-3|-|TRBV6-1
CASSARHNSGRWDTQYF
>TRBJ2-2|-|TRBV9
CASSVVGGTNTGELFF
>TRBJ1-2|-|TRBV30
CAWRRTGGGGYTF
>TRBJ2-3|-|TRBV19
CASSDRATDTQYF
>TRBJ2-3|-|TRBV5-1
CASSTDALAGTDTQYF
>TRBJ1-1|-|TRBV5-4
CASSLGGGANTEAFF